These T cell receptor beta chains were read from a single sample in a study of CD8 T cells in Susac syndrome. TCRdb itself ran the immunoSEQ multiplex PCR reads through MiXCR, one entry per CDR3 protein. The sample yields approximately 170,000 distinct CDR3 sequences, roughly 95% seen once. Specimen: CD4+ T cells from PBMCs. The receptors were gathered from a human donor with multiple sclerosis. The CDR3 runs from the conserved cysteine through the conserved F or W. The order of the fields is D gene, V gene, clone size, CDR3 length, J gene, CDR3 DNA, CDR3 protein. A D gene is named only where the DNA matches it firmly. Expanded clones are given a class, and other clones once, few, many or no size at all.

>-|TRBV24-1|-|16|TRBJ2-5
TGTGCCACCAGTGATCTCGGCAGAGACGAGGGTGGGACCCAGTACTTC
CATSDLGRDEGGTQYF
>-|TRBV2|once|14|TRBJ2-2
TGTGCCAGCAGGGCAGGGGTGGAATCCGGGGAGCTGTTTTTT
CASRAGVESGELFF
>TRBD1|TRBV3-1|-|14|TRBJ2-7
TGTGCCAGCAGCAGTCGGACAGGGATCGACGAGCAGTACTTC
CASSSRTGIDEQYF
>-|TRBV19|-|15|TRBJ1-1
TGTGCCAGTAGTATGCGGCAGATGATGAACACTGAAGCTTTCTTT
CASSMRQMMNTEAFF
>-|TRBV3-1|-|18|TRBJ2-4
TGTGCCAGCAGCCCCCTCCCAGGGCAGCAACTAGCCAAAAACATTCAGTACTTC
CASSPLPGQQLAKNIQYF
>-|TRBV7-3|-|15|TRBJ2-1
TGTGCCAGCAGCCCGAATGAGGGTTCCTACAATGAGCAGTTCTTC
CASSPNEGSYNEQFF
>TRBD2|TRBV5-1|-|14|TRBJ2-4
TGCGCCAGCAGCGGAGCGGGATCCAAAAACATTCAGTACTTC
CASSGAGSKNIQYF
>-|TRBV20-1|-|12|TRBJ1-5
TGCAGTGCCAAAGACGGCAATCAGCCCCAGCATTTT
CSAKDGNQPQHF
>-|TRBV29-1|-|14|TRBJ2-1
TGCAGCGTTGAAGGGGCAAGTGAGGTTAATGAGCAGTTCTTC
CSVEGASEVNEQFF
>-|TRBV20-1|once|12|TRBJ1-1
TGCAGTGCTACCAGGGATAACACTGAAGCTTTCTTT
CSATRDNTEAFF
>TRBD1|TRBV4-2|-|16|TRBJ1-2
TGTGCCAGCAGCCTGATTAGAGGGACAGGGGTTAATGGCTACACCTTC
CASSLIRGTGVNGYTF
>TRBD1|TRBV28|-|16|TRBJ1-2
TGTGCCAGCAGTTTATCCGGGGGACAGGGGGCGCGTGGCTACACCTTC
CASSLSGGQGARGYTF
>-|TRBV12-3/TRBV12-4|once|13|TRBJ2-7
TGTGCCAGCAGTTTCAAGGGGGTTTACGAGCAGTACTTC
CASSFKGVYEQYF
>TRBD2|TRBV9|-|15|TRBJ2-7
TGTGCCAGCAGCCCTAGCGCACTAGCGGGAGCCGAGCAGTACTTC
CASSPSALAGAEQYF
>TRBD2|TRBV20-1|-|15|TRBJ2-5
TGCAGTGCTGGGGGAACAGCGGGAGTTACGGAGACCCAGTACTTC
CSAGGTAGVTETQYF
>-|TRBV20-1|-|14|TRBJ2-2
TGCAGTGCTATAGTGGGTCGGGGCACCGGGGAGCTGTTTTTT
CSAIVGRGTGELFF
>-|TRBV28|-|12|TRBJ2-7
TGTGCCAGCAGTTTATCTACCTACGAGCAGTACTTC
CASSLSTYEQYF
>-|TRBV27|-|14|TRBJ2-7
TGTGCCAGCAGTTTAAAGGGACCGTCCTACGAGCAGTACTTC
CASSLKGPSYEQYF
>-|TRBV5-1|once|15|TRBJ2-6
TGCGCCAGCAGATCCGGACAGAATGGGGCCAACGTCCTGACTTTC
CASRSGQNGANVLTF
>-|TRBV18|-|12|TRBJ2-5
TGTGCCAGCTCACCACCGATCGGGACCCAGTACTTC
CASSPPIGTQYF
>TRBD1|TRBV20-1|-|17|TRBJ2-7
TGCAGTGCTAGAGGGGGTTTTGGATGGACAGGGGGTGGCGAGCAGTACTTC
CSARGGFGWTGGGEQYF
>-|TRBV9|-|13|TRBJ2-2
TGTGCCAGCAGCGTAGAGTTCACCGGGGAGCTGTTTTTT
CASSVEFTGELFF
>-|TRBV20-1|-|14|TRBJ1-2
TGCAGTGCTAGTGACACTAAAGCTAACTATGGCTACACCTTC
CSASDTKANYGYTF
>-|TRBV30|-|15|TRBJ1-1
TGTGCCTGGACCAGAGGGTTTGTGGCAGCCACTGAAGCTTTCTTT
CAWTRGFVAATEAFF
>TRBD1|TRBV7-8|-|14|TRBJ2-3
TGTGCCAGCAGCCACCGGAGGGACAGGGTCGGGCAGTATTTT
CASSHRRDRVGQYF
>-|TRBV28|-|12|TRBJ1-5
TGTGCCAGCAGCGCCGGGGATCAGCCCCAGCATTTT
CASSAGDQPQHF
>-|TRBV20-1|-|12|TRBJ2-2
TGCAGTGCTATTAGGGGTGCCGGGGAGCTGTTTTTT
CSAIRGAGELFF
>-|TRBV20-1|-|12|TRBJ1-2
TGCAGTGCTAGACAGGGAAGTTATGGCTACACCTTC
CSARQGSYGYTF
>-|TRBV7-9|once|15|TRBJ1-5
TGTGCCAGCAGCTTAGAGGGGTACCGCAATCAGCCCCAGCATTTT
CASSLEGYRNQPQHF
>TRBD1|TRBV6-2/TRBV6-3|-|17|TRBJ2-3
TGTGCCAGCAGTTTACTTGCACCGGGACAGGGGACAGATACGCAGTATTTT
CASSLLAPGQGTDTQYF
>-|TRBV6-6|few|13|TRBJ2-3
TGTGCCAGCAGTCTCGGACTCACAGATACGCAGTATTTT
CASSLGLTDTQYF
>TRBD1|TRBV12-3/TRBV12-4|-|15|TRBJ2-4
TGTGCCAGCAGTGACAGGGGGTTAGCCAAAAACATTCAGTACTTC
CASSDRGLAKNIQYF
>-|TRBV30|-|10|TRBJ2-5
TGTGCCTGGAAACCGGAGACCCAGTACTTC
CAWKPETQYF
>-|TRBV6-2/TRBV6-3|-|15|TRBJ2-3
TGTGCCAGCAGTTACTCCGACAAGAACACAGATACGCAGTATTTT
CASSYSDKNTDTQYF
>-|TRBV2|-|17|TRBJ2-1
TGTGCCAGCAGTGAAGACTTGGACCCTTCAATTTACAATGAGCAGTTCTTC
CASSEDLDPSIYNEQFF
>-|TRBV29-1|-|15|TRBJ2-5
TGCAGCGGGGCCCATTATCGGCCAGAGGGAGAGACCCAGTACTTC
CSGAHYRPEGETQYF
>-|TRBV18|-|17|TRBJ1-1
TGTGCCAGCTCACCAATCCAGCCGGGACGCATGAACACTGAAGCTTTCTTT
CASSPIQPGRMNTEAFF
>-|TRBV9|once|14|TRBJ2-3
TGTGCCAGCAGCGTAGCTTTGGCAGGAGATACGCAGTATTTT
CASSVALAGDTQYF
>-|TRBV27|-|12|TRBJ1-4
TGTGCCAGCAGTAACTGGGGGGAAAAACTGTTTTTT
CASSNWGEKLFF
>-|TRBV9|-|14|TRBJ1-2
TGTGCCAGCAGCGCCGCCCGGGGAAGGGATGGCTACACCTTC
CASSAARGRDGYTF
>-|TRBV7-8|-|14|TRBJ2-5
TGTGCCAGCAGCTTTAGACATCGGCAAGAGACCCAGTACTTC
CASSFRHRQETQYF
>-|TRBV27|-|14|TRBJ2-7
TGTGCCAGCAGCAGACTAGGGGGAGAGGGCGAGCAGTACTTC
CASSRLGGEGEQYF
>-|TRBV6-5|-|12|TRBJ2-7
TGTGCCAGCTCCAGGGTGTCGGGCGAGCAGTACTTC
CASSRVSGEQYF
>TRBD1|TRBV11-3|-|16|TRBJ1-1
TGTGCCAGCAGCCAAGGACAGGGAGGAGGTAACACTGAAGCTTTCTTT
CASSQGQGGGNTEAFF
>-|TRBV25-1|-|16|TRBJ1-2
TGTGCCAGCAGTGAAGGTGGCAGGGGCGTTAGCTATGGCTACACCTTC
CASSEGGRGVSYGYTF
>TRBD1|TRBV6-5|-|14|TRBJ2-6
TGTGCCAGCACCCTGGACAGGGGATCGTACGTCCTGACTTTC
CASTLDRGSYVLTF
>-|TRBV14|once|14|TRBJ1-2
TGTGCCAGCAGCCAATTTTCAGGGTTCTATGGCTACACCTTC
CASSQFSGFYGYTF
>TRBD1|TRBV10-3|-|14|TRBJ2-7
TGTGCCATCAGTGAGGGGACAGGAGGAGGCGAGCAGTACTTC
CAISEGTGGGEQYF
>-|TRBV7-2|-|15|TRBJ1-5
TGTGCCAGCAGCTTATCGGGGGATAGCAATCAGCCCCAGCATTTT
CASSLSGDSNQPQHF
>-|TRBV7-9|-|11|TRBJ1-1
TGTGCCAGCAGCGCTTTAGGGGAAGCTTTCTTT
CASSALGEAFF
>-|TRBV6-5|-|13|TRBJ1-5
TGTGCCAGCAGTTACGACTTACATCAGCCCCAGCATTTT
CASSYDLHQPQHF
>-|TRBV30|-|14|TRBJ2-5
TGTGCCTGGAGTGAGGGCAGCTACCAAGAGACCCAGTACTTC
CAWSEGSYQETQYF
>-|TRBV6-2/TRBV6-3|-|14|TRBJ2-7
TGTGCCAGCACCTGGGGGTTGGACAAAGTGGGGCAGTACTTC
CASTWGLDKVGQYF
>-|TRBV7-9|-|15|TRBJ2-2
TGTGCCAGCAGCTTCGGCTCATCCTACGACGGGGAGCTGTTTTTT
CASSFGSSYDGELFF
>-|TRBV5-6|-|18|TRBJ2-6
TGTGCCAGCAGCTTGGGGGTCACCCGCGGGACTGGGGCCAACGTCCTGACTTTC
CASSLGVTRGTGANVLTF
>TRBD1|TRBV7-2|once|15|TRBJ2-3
TGTGCCAGCAGCGATCGGACAGGAGCTCTAGATACGCAGTATTTT
CASSDRTGALDTQYF
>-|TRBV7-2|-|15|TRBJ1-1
TGTGCCAGCAGCTTACGTGGGGCCCGGGCCACTGAAGCTTTCTTT
CASSLRGARATEAFF
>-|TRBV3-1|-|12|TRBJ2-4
TGTGCCAGCAGCCAAGGTCTGGGAATTCAGTACTTC
CASSQGLGIQYF
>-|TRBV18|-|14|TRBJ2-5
TGTGCCAGCTCACCCGGAGGGAAACAAGAGACCCAGTACTTC
CASSPGGKQETQYF